This T cell receptor beta chain stems from a study of blood T cell repertoires in COVID-19. At the level of the study: COVID-19 samples, acute and convalescent, were from the United States, Italy and Spain. From T cells, B-cell-depleted T cells, or PBMCs came the material, which was cDNA or gDNA.

Trimming removed 5 bases at V and 6 bases at J, with 11 bases between. There are 12 residues in the CDR3. The germline V gene encodes CDR1 SGHTA and CDR2 FQGNSA. Clinical history reported by participants formed the basis on which cohorts were assigned. In the original processing: How many nucleated cells were present was estimated from reference gene primer amplification. Assay used: immunoSEQ multiplex PCR; TCRdb lists only in-frame clones, some missing. The DNA gave D and trimming, while V, J and clone size come from that table. The data show 200,000 to 250,000 clones, with about 87% seen just once and over 9% held by the top ten.

This clonotype was sampled from a man aged 18-30 years with acute COVID-19. The J gene is TRBJ2-7, the V gene TRBV7-2; D not resolved. Sequences were obtained from PBMCs or T cells enriched from blood (not recorded which). DNA for the CDR3: TGTGCCAGCAGCCACGAGGTGGGCGAGCAGTACTTC. Its protein is CASSHEVGEQYF.